The sequence of this TCR beta chain was determined in a study of blood T cells in healthy people across ages. Germline V lookup: CDR1 SGHTA, CDR2 FQGNSA. J gave up 7 bases and V 7 bases, and 10 bases lay outside the gene matches. There are 15 residues in the CDR3. This clonotype was counted only a few times. The antigen remains undetermined. Broader study findings: CMV status of donors was not determined, possibly confounding expanded clonotype changes.

For the second PCR, which ran for about 6 to 11 cycles, a sample-barcoded 5' primer and a J-beta primer mix were used. TCRdb called the 5' RACE reads again in MiXCR, with one record for every CDR3 protein. Of roughly 1,800,000 distinct CDR3 sequences in the sample, approximately 50% were seen once. The source is a woman aged 40 to 50 in good health. The sequenced material came from blood. V and J are TRBV7-2 and TRBJ2-1; 10 bases match TRBD1. Here the CDR3 DNA reads TGTGCCAGCACAGGCCGGGACAGGGGACGTAATGAGCAGTTCTTC. Amino acid sequence: CASTGRDRGRNEQFF.